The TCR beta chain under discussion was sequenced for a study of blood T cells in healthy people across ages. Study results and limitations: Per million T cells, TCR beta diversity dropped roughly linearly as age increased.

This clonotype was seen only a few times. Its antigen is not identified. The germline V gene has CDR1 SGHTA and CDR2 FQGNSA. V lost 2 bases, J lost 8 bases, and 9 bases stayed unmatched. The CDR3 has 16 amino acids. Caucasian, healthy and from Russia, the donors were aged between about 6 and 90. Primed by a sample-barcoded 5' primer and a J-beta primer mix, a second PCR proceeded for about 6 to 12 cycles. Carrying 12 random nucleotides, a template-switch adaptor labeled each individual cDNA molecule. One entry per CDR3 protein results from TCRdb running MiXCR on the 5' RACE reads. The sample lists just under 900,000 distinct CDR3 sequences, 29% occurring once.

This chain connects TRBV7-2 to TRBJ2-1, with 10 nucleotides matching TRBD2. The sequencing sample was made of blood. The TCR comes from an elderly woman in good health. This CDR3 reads CASSLFAAGGQDEQFF. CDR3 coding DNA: TGTGCCAGCAGCTTATTCGCAGCGGGGGGGCAGGATGAGCAGTTCTTC.